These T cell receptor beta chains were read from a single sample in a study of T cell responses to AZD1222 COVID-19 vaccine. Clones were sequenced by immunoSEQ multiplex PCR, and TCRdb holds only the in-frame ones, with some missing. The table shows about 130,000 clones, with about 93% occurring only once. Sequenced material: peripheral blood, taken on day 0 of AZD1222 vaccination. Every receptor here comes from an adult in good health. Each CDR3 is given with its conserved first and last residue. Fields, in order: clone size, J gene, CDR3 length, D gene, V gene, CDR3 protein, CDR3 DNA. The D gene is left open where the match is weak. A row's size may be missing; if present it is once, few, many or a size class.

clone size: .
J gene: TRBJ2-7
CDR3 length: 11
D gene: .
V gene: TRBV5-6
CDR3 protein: CASSFGYEQYF
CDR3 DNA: TGTGCCAGCAGCTTCGGCTACGAGCAGTACTTC

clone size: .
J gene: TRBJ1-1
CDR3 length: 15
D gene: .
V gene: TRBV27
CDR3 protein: CASSSEHGVDTEAFF
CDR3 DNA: TGTGCCAGCAGTTCAGAGCATGGGGTGGACACTGAAGCTTTCTTT

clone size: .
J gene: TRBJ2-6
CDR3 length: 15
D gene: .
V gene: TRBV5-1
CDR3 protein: CASSLDLSGANVLTF
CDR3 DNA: TGCGCCAGCAGCTTGGACCTCTCTGGGGCCAACGTCCTGACTTTC

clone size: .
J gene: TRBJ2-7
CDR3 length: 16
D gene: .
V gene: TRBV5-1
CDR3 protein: CASSLGQGGSSYEQYF
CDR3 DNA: TGCGCCAGCAGCTTAGGTCAGGGGGGGAGCTCCTACGAGCAGTACTTC

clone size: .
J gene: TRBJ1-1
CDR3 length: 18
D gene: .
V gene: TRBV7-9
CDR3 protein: CASSLWAGRRTLNTEAFF
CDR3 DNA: TGTGCCAGCAGCTTATGGGCAGGGCGACGGACTTTGAACACTGAAGCTTTCTTT

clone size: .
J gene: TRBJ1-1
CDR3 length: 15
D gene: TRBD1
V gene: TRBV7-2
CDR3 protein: CASSKLPTGATEAFF
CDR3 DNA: TGTGCCAGCAGTAAATTACCGACAGGGGCCACTGAAGCTTTCTTT

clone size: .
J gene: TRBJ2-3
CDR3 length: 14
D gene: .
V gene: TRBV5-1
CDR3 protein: CASSLVGRTDTQYF
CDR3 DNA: TGCGCCAGCAGCTTGGTAGGTCGCACAGATACGCAGTATTTT

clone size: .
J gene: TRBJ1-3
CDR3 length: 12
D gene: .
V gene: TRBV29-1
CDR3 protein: CSVQLTGNTIYF
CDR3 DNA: TGCAGCGTTCAGTTGACTGGAAACACCATATATTTT

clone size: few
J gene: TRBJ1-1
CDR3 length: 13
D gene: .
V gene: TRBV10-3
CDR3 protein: CAIRGDPNTEAFF
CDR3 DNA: TGTGCCATCAGAGGGGACCCCAACACTGAAGCTTTCTTT

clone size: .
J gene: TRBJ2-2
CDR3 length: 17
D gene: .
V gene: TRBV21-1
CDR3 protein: CASSRLGRGQHTGELFF
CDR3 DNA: TGTGCCAGCAGCAGGTTGGGCCGCGGGCAGCACACCGGGGAGCTGTTTTTT

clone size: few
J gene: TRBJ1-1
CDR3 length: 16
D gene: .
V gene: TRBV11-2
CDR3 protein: CASSFSTVWVNTEAFF
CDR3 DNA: TGTGCCAGCAGCTTTTCTACAGTATGGGTGAACACTGAAGCTTTCTTT

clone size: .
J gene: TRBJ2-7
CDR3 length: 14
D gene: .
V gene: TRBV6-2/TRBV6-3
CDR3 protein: CASSSWGISYEQYF
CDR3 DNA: TGTGCCAGCAGTTCCTGGGGAATCTCCTACGAGCAGTACTTC

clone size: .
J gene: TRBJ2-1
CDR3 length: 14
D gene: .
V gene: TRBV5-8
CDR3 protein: CASSWGPRPNEQFF
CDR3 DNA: TGTGCCAGCAGCTGGGGGCCCCGACCAAATGAGCAGTTCTTC

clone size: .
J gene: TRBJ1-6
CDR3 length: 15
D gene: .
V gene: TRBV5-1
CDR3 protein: CASSPGNGEDSPLHF
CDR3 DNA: TGCGCCAGCAGTCCTGGGAATGGGGAGGATTCACCCCTCCACTTT

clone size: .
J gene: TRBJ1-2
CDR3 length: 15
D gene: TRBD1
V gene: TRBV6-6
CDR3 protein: CASSYPRQGNYGYTF
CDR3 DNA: TGTGCCAGCAGTTACCCCCGACAGGGGAACTATGGCTACACCTTC

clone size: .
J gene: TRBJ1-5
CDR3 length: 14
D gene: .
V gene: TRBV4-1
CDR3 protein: CASSQVPGTQPQHF
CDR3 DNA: TGCGCCAGCAGCCAAGTTCCTGGGACTCAGCCCCAGCATTTT

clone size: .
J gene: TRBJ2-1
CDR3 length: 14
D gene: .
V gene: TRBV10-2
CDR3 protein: CASSVGGANNEQFF
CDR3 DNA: TGCGCCAGCTCGGTGGGGGGAGCGAACAATGAGCAGTTCTTC

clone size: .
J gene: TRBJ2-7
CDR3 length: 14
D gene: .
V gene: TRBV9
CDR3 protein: CASSVASSTYEQYF
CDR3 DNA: TGTGCCAGCAGCGTAGCCTCCTCCACCTACGAGCAGTACTTC

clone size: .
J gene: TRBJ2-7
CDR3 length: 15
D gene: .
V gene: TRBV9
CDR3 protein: CASSRGGRENYEQYF
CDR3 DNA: TGTGCCAGCAGCCGCGGGGGCAGGGAGAACTACGAGCAGTACTTC

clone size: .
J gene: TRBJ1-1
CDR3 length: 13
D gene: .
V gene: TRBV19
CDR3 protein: CASSDRQNTEAFF
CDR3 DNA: TGTGCCAGTAGTGACAGGCAGAACACTGAAGCTTTCTTT

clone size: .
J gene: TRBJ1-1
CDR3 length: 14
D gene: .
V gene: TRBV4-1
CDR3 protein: CASSAIGRNTEAFF
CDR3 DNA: TGCGCCAGCTCCGCAATAGGGAGAAACACTGAAGCTTTCTTT

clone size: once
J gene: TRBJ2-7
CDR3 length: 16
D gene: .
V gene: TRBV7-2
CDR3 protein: CASSLNGGLSSYEQYF
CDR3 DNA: TGTGCCAGCAGCTTAAATGGAGGTCTGAGCTCCTACGAGCAGTACTTC

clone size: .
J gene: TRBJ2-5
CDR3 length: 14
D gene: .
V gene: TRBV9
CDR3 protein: CASSVGGNQETQYF
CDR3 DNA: TGTGCCAGCAGCGTAGGGGGCAATCAAGAGACCCAGTACTTC

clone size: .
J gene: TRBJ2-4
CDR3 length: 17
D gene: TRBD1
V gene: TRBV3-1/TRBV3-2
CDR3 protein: CASSPDRGGFGKNIQYF
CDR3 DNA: TGTGCCAGCAGCCCGGACAGGGGTGGTTTTGGCAAAAACATTCAGTACTTC

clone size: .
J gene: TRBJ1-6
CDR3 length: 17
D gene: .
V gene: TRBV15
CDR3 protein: CATSRDGPLEVFSPLHF
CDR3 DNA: TGTGCCACCAGCAGAGATGGCCCCCTAGAGGTTTTCTCACCCCTCCACTTT

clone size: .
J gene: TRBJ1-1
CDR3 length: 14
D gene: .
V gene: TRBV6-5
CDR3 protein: CASRRTVMNTEAFF
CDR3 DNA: TGTGCCAGCCGCAGGACGGTCATGAACACTGAAGCTTTCTTT

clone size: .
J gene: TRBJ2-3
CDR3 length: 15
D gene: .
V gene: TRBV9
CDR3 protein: CASSVGWTGTDTQYF
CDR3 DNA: TGTGCCAGCAGCGTGGGGTGGACGGGGACAGATACGCAGTATTTT

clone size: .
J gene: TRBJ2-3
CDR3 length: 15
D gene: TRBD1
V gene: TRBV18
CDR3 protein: CASSPLQGRTDTQYF
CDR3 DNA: TGTGCCAGCTCACCCCTACAGGGGCGCACAGATACGCAGTATTTT

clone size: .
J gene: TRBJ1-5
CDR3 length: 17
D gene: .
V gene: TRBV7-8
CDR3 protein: CASSLNVAEGGNQPQHF
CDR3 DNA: TGTGCCAGCAGCTTAAACGTGGCCGAAGGGGGCAATCAGCCCCAGCATTTT

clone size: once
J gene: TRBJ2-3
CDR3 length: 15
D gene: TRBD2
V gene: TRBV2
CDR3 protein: CASNRLAGSTDTQYF
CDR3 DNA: TGTGCCAGCAATAGACTAGCGGGGAGCACAGATACGCAGTATTTT

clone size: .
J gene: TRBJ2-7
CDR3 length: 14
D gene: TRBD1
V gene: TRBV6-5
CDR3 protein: CASSTRDSHYEQYF
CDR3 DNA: TGTGCCAGCAGTACCCGGGACAGCCACTACGAGCAGTACTTC

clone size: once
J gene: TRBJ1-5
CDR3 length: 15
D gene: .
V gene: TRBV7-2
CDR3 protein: CASSLRLTPREAQHF
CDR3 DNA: TGTGCCAGCAGCTTAAGGCTTACCCCTCGCGAGGCCCAGCATTTT

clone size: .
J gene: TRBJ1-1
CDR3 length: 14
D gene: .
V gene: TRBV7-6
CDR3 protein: CASSLGGDWAEAFF
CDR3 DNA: TGTGCCAGCAGCTTAGGGGGGGATTGGGCTGAAGCTTTCTTT

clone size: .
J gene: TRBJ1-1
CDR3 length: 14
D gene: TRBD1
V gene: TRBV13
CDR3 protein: CASSDRQGGFRAFF
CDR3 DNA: TGTGCCAGCAGCGACCGACAGGGGGGTTTTAGAGCTTTCTTT

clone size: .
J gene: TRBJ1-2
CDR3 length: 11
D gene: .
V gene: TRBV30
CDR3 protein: CAWSAHYGYTF
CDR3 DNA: TGTGCCTGGAGTGCTCACTATGGCTACACCTTC

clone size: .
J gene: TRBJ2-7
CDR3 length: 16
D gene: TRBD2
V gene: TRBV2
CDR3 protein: CASSEARTSGAYEQYF
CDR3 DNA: TGTGCCAGCAGTGAAGCTAGGACTAGCGGGGCCTACGAGCAGTACTTC

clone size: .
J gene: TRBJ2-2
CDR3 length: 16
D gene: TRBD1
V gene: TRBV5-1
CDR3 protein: CASSLMTGDSTGELFF
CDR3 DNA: TGCGCCAGCAGCTTAATGACAGGGGATTCAACCGGGGAGCTGTTTTTT

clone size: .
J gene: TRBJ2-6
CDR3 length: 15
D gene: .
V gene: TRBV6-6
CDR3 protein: CASSYSVSGANVLTF
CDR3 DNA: TGTGCCAGCAGTTACTCGGTCAGCGGGGCCAACGTCCTGACTTTC

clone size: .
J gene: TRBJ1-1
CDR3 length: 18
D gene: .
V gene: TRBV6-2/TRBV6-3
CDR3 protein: CASSPDLFQGGKNTEAFF
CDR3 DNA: TGTGCCAGCAGCCCTGACTTGTTTCAGGGCGGTAAGAACACTGAAGCTTTCTTT

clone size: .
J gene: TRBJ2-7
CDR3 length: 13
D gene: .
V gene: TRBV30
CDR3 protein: CAWSVTGHYEQYF
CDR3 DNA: TGTGCCTGGAGTGTAACAGGGCACTACGAGCAGTACTTC

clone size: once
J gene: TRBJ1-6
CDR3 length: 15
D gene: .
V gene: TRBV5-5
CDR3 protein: CASSQSRDGKEPLHF
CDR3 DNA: TGTGCCAGCAGCCAGTCCCGGGACGGGAAGGAACCCCTCCACTTT

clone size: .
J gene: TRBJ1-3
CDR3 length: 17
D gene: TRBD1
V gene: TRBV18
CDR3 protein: CASSPEDRVFSGNTIYF
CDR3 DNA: TGTGCCAGCTCACCAGAGGACAGGGTGTTCTCTGGAAACACCATATATTTT